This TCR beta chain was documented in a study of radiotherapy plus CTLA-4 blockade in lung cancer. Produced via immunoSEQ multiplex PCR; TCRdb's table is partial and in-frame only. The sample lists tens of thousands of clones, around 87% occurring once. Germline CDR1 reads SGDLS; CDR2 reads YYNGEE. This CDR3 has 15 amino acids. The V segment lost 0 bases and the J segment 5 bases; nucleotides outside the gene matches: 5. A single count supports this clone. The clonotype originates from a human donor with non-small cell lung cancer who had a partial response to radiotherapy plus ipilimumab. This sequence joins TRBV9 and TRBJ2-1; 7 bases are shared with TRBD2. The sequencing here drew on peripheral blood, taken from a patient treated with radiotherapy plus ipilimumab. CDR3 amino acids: CASSVGPSGDNEQFF. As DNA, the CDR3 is TGTGCCAGCAGCGTAGGCCCCAGCGGGGACAATGAGCAGTTCTTC.